What follows is one T cell receptor (beta chain) and its context. What it recognizes is unknown. In the authors' methods: With immunoSEQ giving junction-only sequences and no quality scores, filtering differed. The repertoire was sequenced with immunoSEQ multiplex PCR; TCRdb's copy has only in-frame clones and lacks some. Clonal size and the V and J genes are those of that table, whereas D and trimming came from the DNA. The profile shows 2 million to 2.5 million clones, around 95% of them singletons. Germline V gives CDR1 SEHNR, CDR2 FQNEAQ (reference sequence). V was pared by 4 bases and J by 4 bases, with 20 bases between. CDR3 size: 17 residues. The data derive from a study of shared clonotypes between healthy human individuals. For the study at large: CD4 naive and memory got three plates each, CD8 naive two, CD8 memory one.

Study outcomes and limitations: The donor pool, a small one, limited the genetic and exposure-history diversity represented.

The receptor was derived from a man between 18 and 35 years old in good health. The V call is TRBV7-9, the J call TRBJ1-3, with D perhaps TRBD1 (5 bases). Sequences were obtained from naive CD4+ T cells sorted from blood. Subset described: CD45RA+ positively selected. CDR3 in DNA: TGTGCCAGCAGCTCCATCGCCCGACAGTTTAGAGGAAACACCATATATTTT. This sequence encodes CASSSIARQFRGNTIYF.